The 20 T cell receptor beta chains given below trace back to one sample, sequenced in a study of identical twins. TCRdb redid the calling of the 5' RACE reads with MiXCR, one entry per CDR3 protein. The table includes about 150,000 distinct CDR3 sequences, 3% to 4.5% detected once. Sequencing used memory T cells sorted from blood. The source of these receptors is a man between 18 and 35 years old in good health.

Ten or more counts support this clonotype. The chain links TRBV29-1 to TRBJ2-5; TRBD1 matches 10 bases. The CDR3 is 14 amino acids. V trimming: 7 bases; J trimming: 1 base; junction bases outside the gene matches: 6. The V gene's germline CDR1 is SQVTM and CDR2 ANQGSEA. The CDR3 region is CSAGTGEFQETQYF. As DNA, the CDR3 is TGCAGCGCTGGGACAGGGGAGTTCCAAGAGACCCAGTACTTC. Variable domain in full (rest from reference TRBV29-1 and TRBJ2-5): SAVISQKPSRDICQRGTSLTIQCQVDSQVTMMFWYRQQPGQSLTLIATANQGSEATYESGFVIDKFPISRPNLTFSTLTVSNMSPEDSSIYLCSAGTGEFQETQYFGPGTRLLVL.

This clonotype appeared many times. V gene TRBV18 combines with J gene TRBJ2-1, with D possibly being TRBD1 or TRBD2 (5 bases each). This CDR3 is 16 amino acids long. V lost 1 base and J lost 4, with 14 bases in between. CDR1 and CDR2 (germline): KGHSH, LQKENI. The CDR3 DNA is TGTGCCAGCTCACCACAAGCTAGCCAGGGTTACAATGAGCAGTTCTTC. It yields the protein CASSPQASQGYNEQFF.

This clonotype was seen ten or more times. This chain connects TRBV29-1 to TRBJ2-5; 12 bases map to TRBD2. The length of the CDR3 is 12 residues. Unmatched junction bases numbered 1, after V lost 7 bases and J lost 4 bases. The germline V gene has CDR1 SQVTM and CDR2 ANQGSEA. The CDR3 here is CSAGLAGETQYF. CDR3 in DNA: TGCAGCGCGGGACTAGCGGGAGAGACCCAGTACTTC.

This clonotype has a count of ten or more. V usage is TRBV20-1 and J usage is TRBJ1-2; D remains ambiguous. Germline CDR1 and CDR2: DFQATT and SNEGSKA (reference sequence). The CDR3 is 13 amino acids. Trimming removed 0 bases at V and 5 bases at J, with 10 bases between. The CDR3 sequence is CSAREPGVYGYTF. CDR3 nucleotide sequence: TGCAGTGCTAGAGAGCCGGGAGTATATGGCTACACCTTC.

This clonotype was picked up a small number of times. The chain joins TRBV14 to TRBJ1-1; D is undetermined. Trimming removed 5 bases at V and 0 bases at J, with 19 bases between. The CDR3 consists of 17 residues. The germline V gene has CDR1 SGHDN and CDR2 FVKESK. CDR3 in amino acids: CASSIRLGNVVNTEAFF. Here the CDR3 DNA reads TGTGCCAGCAGCATTAGACTGGGGAACGTAGTGAACACTGAAGCTTTCTTT. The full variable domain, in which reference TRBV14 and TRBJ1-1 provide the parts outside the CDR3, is EAGVTQFPSHSVIEKGQTVTLRCDPISGHDNLYWYRRVMGKEIKFLLHFVKESKQDESGMPNNRFLAERTGGTYSTLKVQPAELEDSGVYFCASSIRLGNVVNTEAFFGQGTRLTVV.

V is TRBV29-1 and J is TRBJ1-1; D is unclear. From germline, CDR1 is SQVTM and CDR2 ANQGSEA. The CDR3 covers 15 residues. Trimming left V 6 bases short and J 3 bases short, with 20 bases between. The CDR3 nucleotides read TGCAGCGTCCCTACGGGAGGAAGAGGAGACACTGAAGCTTTCTTT. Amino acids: CSVPTGGRGDTEAFF.

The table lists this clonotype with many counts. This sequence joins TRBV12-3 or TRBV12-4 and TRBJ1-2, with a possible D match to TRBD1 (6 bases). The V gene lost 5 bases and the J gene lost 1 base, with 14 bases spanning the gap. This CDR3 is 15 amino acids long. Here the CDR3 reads CASSTRGGYNYGYTF. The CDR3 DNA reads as TGTGCCAGCAGTACTCGGGGGGGCTATAACTATGGCTACACCTTC.

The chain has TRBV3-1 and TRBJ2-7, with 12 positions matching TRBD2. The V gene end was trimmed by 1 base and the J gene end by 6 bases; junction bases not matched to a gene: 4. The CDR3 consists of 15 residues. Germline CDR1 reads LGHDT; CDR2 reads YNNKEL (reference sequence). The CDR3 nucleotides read TGTGCCAGCAGCCAAGGACTAGCGGGAGTCTTCGAGCAGTACGTC. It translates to CASSQGLAGVFEQYV.

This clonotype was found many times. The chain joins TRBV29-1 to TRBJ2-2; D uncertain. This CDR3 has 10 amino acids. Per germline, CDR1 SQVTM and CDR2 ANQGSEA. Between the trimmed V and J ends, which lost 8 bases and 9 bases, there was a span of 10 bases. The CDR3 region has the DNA TGCAGCCCCATCCCCTGGGAGCTGTTTTTT. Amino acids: CSPIPWELFF.

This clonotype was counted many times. The chain's CDR3 is CASTYRGQPQHF. Written as DNA, the CDR3 is TGTGCCAGCACCTACAGGGGTCAGCCCCAGCATTTT. The genes are TRBV12-3 or TRBV12-4 and TRBJ1-5, with 7 positions matching TRBD1. The CDR3 has 12 amino acids. After removal of 7 bases from V and 6 bases from J, the junction contained 3 bases not matched to a gene.

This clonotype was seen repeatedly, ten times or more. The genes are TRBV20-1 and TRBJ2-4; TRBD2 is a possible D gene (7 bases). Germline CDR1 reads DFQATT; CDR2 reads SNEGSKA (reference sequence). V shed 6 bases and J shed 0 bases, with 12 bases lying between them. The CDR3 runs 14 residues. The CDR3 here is CSAGGGRAKNIQYF. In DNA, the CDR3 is TGCAGTGCGGGAGGGGGGAGAGCCAAAAACATTCAGTACTTC.

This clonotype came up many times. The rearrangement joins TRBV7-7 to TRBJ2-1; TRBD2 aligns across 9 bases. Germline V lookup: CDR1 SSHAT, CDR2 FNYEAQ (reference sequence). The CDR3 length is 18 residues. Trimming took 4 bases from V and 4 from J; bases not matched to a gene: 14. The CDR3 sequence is CASSYSRGGRAGYNEQFF. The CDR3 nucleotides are TGTGCCAGCAGCTACAGTCGGGGCGGGAGGGCCGGATACAATGAGCAGTTCTTC.

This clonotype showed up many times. CDR3 nucleotides: TGCGCCAGCAGCCAAGGACTAGCGTCGAATGAGCAGTTCTTC. Its translation: CASSQGLASNEQFF. This chain uses TRBV4-3 with TRBJ2-1, with 8 bases lining up with TRBD2. The CDR3 spans 14 residues. The trim removed 1 base at V and 7 bases at J, leaving 3 bases unmatched. Germline CDR1 reads LGHNA; CDR2 reads YSLEER.

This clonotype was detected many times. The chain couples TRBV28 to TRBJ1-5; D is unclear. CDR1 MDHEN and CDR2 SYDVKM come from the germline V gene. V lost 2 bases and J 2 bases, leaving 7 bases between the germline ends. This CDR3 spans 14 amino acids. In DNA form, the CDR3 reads TGTGCCAGCAGTTTAGGGTCTCGCAATCAGCCCCAGCATTTT. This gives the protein CASSLGSRNQPQHF.

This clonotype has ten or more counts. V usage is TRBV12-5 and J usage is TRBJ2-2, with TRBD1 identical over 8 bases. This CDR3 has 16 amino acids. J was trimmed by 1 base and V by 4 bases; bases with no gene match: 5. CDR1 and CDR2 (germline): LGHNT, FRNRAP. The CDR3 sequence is CASGYTGGWNTGELFF. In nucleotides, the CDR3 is TGTGCTAGTGGTTACACAGGGGGATGGAACACCGGGGAGCTGTTTTTT.

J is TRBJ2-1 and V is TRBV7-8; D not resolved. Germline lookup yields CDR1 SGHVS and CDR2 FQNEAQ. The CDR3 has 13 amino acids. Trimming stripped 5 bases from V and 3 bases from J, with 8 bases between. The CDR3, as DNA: TGTGCCAGCAGCCAAATAAGCTACAATGAGCAGTTCTTC. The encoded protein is CASSQISYNEQFF.

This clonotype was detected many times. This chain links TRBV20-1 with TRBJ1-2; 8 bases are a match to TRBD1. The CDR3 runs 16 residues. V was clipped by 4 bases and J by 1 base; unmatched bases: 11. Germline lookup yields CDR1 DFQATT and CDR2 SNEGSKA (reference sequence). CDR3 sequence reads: CSATDRVAVGNYGYTF. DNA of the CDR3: TGCAGTGCTACGGACAGGGTGGCCGTTGGTAACTATGGCTACACCTTC.

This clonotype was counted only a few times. The CDR3 loop is CASSQVDGTDTQYF. In nucleotides, the CDR3 is TGTGCCAGCAGCCAAGTTGATGGCACAGATACGCAGTATTTT. The chain carries TRBV4-2 and TRBJ2-3, with no clear D. V lost 1 base and J lost 1, with 6 bases in between. Germline V gene data show CDR1 as LGHNA and CDR2 as YNFKEQ. The CDR3 length is 14 residues.

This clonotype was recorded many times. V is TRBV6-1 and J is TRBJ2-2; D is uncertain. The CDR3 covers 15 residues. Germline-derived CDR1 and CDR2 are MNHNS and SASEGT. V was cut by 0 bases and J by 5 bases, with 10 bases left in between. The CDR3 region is CASSEALSITGELFF. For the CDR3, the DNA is TGTGCCAGCAGTGAAGCGCTTTCTATTACCGGGGAGCTGTTTTTT.

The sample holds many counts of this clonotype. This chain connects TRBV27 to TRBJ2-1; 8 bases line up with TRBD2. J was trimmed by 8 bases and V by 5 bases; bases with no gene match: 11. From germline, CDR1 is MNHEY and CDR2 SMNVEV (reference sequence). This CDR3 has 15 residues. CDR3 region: CASSTLAGRGDEQFF. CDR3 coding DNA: TGTGCCAGCAGTACCTTAGCGGGACGAGGCGATGAGCAGTTCTTC.